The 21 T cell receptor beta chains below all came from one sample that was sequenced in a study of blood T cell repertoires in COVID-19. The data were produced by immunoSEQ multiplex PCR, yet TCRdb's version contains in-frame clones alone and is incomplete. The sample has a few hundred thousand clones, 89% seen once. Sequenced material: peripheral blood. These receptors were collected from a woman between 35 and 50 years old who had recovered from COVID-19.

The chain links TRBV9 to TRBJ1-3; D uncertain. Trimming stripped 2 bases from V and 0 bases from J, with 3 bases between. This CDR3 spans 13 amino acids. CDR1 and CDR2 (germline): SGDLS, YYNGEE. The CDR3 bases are TGTGCCAGCAGCGTGAGCTCTGGAAACACCATATATTTT. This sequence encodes CASSVSSGNTIYF.

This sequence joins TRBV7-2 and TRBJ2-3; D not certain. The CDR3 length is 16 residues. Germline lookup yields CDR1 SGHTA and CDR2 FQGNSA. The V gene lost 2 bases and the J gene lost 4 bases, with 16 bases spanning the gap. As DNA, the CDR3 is TGTGCCAGCAGCTTACAAGGAGCCAATAACCCAGATACGCAGTATTTT. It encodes CASSLQGANNPDTQYF. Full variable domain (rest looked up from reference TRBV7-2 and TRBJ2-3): GAGVSQSPSNKVTEKGKDVELRCDPISGHTALYWYRQSLGQGLEFLIYFQGNSAPDKSGLPSDRFSAERTGGSVSTLTIQRTQQEDSAVYLCASSLQGANNPDTQYFGPGTRLTVL.

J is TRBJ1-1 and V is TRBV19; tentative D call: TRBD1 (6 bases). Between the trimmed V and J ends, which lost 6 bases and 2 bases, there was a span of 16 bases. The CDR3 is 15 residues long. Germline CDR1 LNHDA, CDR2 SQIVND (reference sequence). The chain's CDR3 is CASSGRGFLNTEAFF. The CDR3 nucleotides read TGTGCCAGTAGCGGAAGGGGGTTTCTAAACACTGAAGCTTTCTTT.

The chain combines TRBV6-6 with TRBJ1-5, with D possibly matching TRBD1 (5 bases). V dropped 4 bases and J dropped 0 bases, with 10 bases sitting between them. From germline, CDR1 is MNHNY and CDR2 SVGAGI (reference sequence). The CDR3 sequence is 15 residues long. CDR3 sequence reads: CASSFWDSSNQPQHF. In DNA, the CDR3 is TGTGCCAGCAGTTTCTGGGACTCTAGCAATCAGCCCCAGCATTTT.

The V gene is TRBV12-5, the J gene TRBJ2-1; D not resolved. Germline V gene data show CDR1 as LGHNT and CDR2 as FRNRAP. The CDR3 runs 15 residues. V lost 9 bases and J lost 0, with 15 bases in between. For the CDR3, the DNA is TGTGCTAGCATGCCCCCGGAGAGCTCCTACAATGAGCAGTTCTTC. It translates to CASMPPESSYNEQFF. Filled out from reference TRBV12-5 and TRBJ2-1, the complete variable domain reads DARVTQTPRHKVTEMGQEVTMRCQPILGHNTVFWYRQTMMQGLELLAYFRNRAPLDDSGMPKDRFSAEMPDATLATLKIQPSEPRDSAVYFCASMPPESSYNEQFFGPGTRLTVL.

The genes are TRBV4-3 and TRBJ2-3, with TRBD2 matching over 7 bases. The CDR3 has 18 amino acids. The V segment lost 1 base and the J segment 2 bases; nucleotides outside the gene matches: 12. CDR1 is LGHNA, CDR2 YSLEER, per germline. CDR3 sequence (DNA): TGCGCCAGCAGCCAAGGGGGTACGGCGGGGGAAACCACAGATACGCAGTATTTT. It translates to CASSQGGTAGETTDTQYF.

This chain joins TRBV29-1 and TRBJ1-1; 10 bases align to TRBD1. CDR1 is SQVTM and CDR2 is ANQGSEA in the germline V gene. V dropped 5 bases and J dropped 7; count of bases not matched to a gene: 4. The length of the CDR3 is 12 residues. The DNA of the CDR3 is TGCAGCGTTCGGACAGGGGGAGGTGAAGCTTTCTTT. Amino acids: CSVRTGGGEAFF. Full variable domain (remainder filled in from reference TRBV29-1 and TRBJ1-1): SAVISQKPSRDICQRGTSLTIQCQVDSQVTMMFWYRQQPGQSLTLIATANQGSEATYESGFVIDKFPISRPNLTFSTLTVSNMSPEDSSIYLCSVRTGGGEAFFGQGTRLTVV.

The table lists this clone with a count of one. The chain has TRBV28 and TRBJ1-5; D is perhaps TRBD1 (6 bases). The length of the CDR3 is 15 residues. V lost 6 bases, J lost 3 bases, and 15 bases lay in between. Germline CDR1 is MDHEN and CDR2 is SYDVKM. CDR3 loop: CASRNRQASNQPQHF. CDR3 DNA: TGTGCCAGCAGAAACCGACAGGCGTCCAATCAGCCCCAGCATTTT.

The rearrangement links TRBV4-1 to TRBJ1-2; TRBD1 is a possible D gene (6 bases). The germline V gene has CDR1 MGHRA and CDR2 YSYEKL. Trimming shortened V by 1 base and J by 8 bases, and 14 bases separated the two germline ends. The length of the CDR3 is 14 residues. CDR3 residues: CASSQVGGREGYTF. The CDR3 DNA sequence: TGCGCCAGCAGCCAAGTGGGGGGGCGCGAGGGCTACACCTTC.

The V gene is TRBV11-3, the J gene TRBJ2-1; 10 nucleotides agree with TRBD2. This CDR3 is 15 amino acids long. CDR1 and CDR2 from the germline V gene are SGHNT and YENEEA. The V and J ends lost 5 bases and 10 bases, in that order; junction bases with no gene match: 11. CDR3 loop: CASSRLAGPLGEQFF. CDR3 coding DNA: TGTGCCAGCAGCCGACTAGCGGGTCCCTTGGGGGAGCAGTTCTTC.

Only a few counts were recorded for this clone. The CDR3 sequence is CASSYSTVLAGSSPYEQYV. CDR3 coding DNA: TGTGCCAGCAGTTACTCGACGGTACTAGCGGGGTCTAGCCCCTACGAGCAGTACGTC. This chain joins TRBV6-2 or TRBV6-3 and TRBJ2-7, with 10 positions matching TRBD2. In germline, CDR1 is MNHEY, CDR2 SVGEGT. After removal of 0 bases from V and 2 bases from J, the junction contained 13 bases not matched to a gene. The CDR3 has 19 amino acids.

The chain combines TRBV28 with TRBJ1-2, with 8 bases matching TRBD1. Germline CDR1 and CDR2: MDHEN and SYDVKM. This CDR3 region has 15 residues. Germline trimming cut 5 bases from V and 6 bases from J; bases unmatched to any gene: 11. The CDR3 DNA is TGTGCCAGCAGTCTCCAGGGGGCGGGTGGTCATGGCTACACCTTC. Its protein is CASSLQGAGGHGYTF.

The CDR3 DNA follows: TGTGCCAGCAGCTTAGATCCCCTGGATGGACAGGGGTATGGCTACACCTTC. Encoded protein: CASSLDPLDGQGYGYTF. The chain uses TRBV11-2 and TRBJ1-2, with 9 bases matching TRBD1. Germline lookup yields CDR1 SGHAT and CDR2 FQNNGV. This CDR3 spans 17 amino acids. V was clipped by 0 bases and J by 5 bases; unmatched bases: 10.

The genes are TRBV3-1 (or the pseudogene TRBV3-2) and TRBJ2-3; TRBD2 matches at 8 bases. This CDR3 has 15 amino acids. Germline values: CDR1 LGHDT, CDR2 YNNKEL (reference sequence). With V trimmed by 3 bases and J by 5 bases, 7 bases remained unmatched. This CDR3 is CASSQSSGFLDTQYF. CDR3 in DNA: TGTGCCAGCAGCCAGTCTAGCGGGTTCTTAGATACGCAGTATTTT.

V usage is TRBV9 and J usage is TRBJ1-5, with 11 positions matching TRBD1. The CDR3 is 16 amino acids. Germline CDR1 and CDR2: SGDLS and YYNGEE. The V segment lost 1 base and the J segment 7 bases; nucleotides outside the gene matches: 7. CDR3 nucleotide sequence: TGTGCCAGCAGCGTAAAGAGGACAGGGGGCAGGCAGCCCCAGCATTTT. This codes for CASSVKRTGGRQPQHF.

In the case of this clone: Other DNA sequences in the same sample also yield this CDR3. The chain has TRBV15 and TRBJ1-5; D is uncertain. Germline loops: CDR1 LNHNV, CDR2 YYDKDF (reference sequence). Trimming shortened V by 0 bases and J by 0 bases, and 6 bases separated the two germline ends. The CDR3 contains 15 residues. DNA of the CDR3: TGTGCCACCAGCAGAGATCGGGGTAGCAATCAGCCCCAGCATTTT. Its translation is CATSRDRGSNQPQHF.

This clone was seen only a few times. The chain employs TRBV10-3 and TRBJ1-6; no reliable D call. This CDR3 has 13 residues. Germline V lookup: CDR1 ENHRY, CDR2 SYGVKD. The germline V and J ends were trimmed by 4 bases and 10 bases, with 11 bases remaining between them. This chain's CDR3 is CAISGKVESPLHF. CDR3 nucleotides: TGTGCCATCAGTGGGAAGGTGGAGTCACCCCTCCACTTT.

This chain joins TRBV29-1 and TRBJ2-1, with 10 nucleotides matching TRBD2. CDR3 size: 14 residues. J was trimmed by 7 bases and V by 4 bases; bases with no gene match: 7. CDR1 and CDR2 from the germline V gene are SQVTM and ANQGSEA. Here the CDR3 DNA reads TGCAGCGTTGCCAGCGGGGGGGCCGGGAATGAGCAGTTCTTC. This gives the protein CSVASGGAGNEQFF.

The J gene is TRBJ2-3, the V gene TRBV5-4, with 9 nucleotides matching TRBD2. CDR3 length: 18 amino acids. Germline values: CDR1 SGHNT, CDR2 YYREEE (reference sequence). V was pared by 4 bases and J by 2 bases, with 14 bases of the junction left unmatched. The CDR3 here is CASSRGAGGLKTTDTQYF. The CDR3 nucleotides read TGTGCCAGCAGCCGGGGTGCGGGAGGGCTAAAGACCACAGATACGCAGTATTTT.

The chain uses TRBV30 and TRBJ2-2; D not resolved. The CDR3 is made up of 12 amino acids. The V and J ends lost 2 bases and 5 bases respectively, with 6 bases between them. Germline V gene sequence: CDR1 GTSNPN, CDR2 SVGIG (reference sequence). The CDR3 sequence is CAWSFVTGELFF. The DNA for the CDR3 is TGTGCCTGGAGTTTTGTAACCGGGGAGCTGTTTTTT.

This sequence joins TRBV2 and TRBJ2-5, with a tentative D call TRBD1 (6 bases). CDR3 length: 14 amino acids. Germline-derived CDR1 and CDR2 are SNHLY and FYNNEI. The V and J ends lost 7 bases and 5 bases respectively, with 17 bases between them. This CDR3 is CASTQRRQGETQYF. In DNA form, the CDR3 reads TGTGCCAGCACCCAAAGGCGGCAGGGGGAGACCCAGTACTTC.